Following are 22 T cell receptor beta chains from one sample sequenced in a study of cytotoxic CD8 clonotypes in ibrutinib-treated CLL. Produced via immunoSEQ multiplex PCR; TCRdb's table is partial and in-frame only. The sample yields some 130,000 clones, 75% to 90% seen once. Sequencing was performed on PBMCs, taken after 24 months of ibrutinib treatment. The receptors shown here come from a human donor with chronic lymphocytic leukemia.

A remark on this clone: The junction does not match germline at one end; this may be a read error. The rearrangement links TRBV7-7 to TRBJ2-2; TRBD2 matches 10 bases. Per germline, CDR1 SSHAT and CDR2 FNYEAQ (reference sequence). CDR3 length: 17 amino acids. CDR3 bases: TGTGCTAGCAGCCGGGCTAGCGGGAGAAGTGGGACCGGGGAGCTGTTTTTT. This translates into CASSRASGRSGTGELFF.

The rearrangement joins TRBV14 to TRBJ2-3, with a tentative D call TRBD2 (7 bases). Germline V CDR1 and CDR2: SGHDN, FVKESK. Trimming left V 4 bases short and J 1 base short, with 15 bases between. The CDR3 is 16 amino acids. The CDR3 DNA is TGTGCCAGCAGCCGGTCCGGGGGGCCTCGCACAGATACGCAGTATTTT. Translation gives CASSRSGGPRTDTQYF.

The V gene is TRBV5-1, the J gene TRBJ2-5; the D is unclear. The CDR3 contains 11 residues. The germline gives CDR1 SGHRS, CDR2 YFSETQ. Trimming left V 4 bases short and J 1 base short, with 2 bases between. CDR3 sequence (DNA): TGCGCCAGCAGCATCCAAGAGACCCAGTACTTC. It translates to CASSIQETQYF.

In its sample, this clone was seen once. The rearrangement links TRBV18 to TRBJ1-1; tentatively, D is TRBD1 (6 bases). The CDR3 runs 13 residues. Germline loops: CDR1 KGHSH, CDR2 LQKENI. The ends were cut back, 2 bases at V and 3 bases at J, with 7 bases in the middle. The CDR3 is CASSPKGDTEAFF. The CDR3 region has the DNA TGTGCCAGCTCACCAAAGGGGGACACTGAAGCTTTCTTT.

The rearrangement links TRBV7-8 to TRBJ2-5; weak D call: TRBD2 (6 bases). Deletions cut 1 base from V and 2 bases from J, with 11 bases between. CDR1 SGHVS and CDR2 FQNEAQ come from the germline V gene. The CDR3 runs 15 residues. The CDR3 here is CASSLGVGLQETQYF. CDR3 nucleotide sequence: TGTGCCAGCAGCTTAGGGGTGGGACTTCAAGAGACCCAGTACTTC.

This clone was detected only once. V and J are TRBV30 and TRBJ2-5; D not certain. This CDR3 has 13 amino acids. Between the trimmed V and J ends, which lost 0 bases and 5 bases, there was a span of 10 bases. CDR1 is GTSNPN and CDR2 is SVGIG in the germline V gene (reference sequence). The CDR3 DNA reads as TGTGCCTGGAGTGTATTGGCTGGGGAGACCCAGTACTTC. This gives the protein CAWSVLAGETQYF.

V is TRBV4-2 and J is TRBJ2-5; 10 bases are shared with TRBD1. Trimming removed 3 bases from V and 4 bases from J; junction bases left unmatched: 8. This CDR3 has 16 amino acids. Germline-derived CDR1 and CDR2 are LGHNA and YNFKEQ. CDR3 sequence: CASSQGGQGIPETQYF. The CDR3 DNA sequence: TGTGCCAGCAGCCAGGGGGGACAGGGGATCCCAGAGACCCAGTACTTC.

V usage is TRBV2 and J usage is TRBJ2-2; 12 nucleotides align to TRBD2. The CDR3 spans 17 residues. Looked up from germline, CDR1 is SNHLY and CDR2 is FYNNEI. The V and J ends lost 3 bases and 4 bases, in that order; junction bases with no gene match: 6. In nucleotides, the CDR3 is TGTGCCAGCAGTGACCTAGCGGGAGGGCCCGGCACCGGGGAGCTGTTTTTT. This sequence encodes CASSDLAGGPGTGELFF. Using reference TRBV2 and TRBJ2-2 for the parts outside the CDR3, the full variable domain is EPEVTQTPSHQVTQMGQEVILRCVPISNHLYFYWYRQILGQKVEFLVSFYNNEISEKSEIFDDQFSVERPDGSNFTLKIRSTKLEDSAMYFCASSDLAGGPGTGELFFGEGSRLTVL.

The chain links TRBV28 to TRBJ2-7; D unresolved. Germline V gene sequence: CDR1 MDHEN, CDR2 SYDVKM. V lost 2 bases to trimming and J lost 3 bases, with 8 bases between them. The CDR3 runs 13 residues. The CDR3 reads CASSLSFGYEQYF. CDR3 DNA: TGTGCCAGCAGTTTAAGCTTCGGCTACGAGCAGTACTTC.

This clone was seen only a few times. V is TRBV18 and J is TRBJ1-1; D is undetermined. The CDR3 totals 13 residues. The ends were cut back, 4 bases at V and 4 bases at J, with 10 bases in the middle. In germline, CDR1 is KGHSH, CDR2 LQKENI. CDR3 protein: CASSLSGSTEAFF. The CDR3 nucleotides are TGTGCCAGCTCACTATCGGGGTCCACTGAAGCTTTCTTT.

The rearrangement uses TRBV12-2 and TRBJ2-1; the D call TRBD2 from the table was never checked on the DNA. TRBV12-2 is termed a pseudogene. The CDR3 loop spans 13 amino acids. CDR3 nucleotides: TGTGCAAGTCGCCTACGGGGGGAAGAGGAGCAGTTCTTC. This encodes CASRLRGEEEQFF.

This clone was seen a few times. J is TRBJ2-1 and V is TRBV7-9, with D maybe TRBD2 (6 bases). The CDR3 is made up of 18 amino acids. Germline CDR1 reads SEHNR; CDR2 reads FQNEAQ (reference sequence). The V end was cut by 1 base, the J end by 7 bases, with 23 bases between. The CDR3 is CASSLVLLVGLRENEQFF. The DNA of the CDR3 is TGTGCCAGCAGCTTAGTTTTATTGGTCGGACTTCGGGAGAATGAGCAGTTCTTC.

Here the CDR3 DNA reads TGTGCCAGCAGTGAAGACAGGGGGGACTATGGCTACACCTTC. Translation gives CASSEDRGDYGYTF. This chain joins TRBV28 and TRBJ1-2, with 9 positions matching TRBD1. Germline trimming cut 5 bases from V and 3 bases from J; bases unmatched to any gene: 4. The germline CDR1 and CDR2 sequences are MDHEN and SYDVKM. The CDR3 has 14 residues.

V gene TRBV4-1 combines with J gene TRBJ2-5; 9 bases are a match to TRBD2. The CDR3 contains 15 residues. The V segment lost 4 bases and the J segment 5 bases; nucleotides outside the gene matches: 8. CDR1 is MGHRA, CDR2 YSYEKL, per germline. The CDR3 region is CASSRSGTSRETQYF. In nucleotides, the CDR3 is TGCGCCAGCAGCCGATCTGGGACTAGCCGGGAGACCCAGTACTTC.

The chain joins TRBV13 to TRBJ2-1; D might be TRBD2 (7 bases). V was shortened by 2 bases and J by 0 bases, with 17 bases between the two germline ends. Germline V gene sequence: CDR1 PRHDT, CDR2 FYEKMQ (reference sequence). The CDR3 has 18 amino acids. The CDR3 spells CASSLWGGFRYSYNEQFF. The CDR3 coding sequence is TGTGCCAGCAGCTTATGGGGGGGCTTCCGCTACTCCTACAATGAGCAGTTCTTC.

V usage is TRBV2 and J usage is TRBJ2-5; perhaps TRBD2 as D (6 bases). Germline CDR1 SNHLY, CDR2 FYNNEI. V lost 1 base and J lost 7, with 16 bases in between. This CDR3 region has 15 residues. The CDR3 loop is CASSEGGDPQGTQYF. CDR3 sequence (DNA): TGTGCCAGCAGTGAAGGGGGGGACCCGCAGGGGACCCAGTACTTC.

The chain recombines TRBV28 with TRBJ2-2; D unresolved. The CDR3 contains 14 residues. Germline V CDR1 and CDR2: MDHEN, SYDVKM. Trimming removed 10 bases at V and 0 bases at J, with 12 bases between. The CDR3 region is CATYHGSNTGELFF. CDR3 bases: TGTGCCACCTACCACGGGTCGAACACCGGGGAGCTGTTTTTT. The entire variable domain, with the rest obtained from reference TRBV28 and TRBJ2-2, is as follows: DVKVTQSSRYLVKRTGEKVFLECVQDMDHENMFWYRQDPGLGLRLIYFSYDVKMKEKGDIPEGYSVSREKKERFSLILESASTNQTSMYLCATYHGSNTGELFFGEGSRLTVL.

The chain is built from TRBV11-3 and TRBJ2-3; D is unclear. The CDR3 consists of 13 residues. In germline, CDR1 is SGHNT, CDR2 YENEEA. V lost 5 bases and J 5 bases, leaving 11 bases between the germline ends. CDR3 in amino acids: CASSKGEVDTQYF. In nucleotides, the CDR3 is TGTGCCAGCAGCAAGGGCGAGGTAGATACGCAGTATTTT.

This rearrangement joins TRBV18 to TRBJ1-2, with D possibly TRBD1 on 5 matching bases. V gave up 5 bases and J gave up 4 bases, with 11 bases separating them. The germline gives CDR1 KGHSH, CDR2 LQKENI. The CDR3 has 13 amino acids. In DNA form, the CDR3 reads TGTGCCAGCTCAGCTCAGGGAATCTATGGCTACACCTTC. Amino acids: CASSAQGIYGYTF.

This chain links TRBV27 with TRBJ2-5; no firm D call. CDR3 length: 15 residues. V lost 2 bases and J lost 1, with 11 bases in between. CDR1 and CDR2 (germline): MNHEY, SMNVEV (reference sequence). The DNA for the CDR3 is TGTGCCAGCAGTTTAATTGCTCCGGGCCAAGAGACCCAGTACTTC. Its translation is CASSLIAPGQETQYF.

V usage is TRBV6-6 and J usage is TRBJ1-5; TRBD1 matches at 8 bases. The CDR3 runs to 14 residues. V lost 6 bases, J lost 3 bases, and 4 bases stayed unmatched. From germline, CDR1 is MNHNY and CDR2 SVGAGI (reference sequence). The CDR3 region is CASRVTGDNQPQHF. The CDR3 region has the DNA TGTGCCAGCAGGGTGACAGGGGACAATCAGCCCCAGCATTTT.

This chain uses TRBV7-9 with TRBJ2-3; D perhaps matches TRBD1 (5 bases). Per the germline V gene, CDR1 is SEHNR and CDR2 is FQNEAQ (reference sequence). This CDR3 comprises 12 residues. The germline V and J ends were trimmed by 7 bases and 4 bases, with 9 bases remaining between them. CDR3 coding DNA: TGTGCCAGCACCTGGGGCCCAGATACGCAGTATTTT. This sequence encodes CASTWGPDTQYF.